Detailed here is one TCR beta chain. The target antigen is unknown. The sample originates from a study of cytomegalovirus exposure and HLA in healthy donors. It was with 60 Vbeta and 13 Jbeta primers that the PCR ran. Sequencing was performed with immunoSEQ multiplex PCR; in TCRdb, only in-frame clones are kept and a portion is missing. The table lists 200,000 to 250,000 clones, over 75% of them singletons. The CDR3 has 20 amino acids. General observations from the study: Sequences of the TCR beta chain were said to predict the HLA-A and HLA-B alleles of most subjects accurately. No immune exposure information besides CMV serostatus was available. TCR beta V- and J-gene trimming, according to a later analysis, was linked to a missense DCLRE1C variant. What was likely a sequencing artifact was a cluster of highly shared sequence variants.

The TCR originated in a human donor in good health. Sequenced sample: PBMCs. V and J are TRBV12-1 and TRBJ2-3; TRBD2, the D gene given by the table, was not confirmed from the DNA. TRBV12-1 is a pseudogene segment. CDR3 DNA sequence: TGTGCCAGCAGCGTTTTTTCGATGAGGAGGGGCGCGTTGTGGTCGGATACGCAGTATTTT. Translating gives CASSVFSMRRGALWSDTQYF.